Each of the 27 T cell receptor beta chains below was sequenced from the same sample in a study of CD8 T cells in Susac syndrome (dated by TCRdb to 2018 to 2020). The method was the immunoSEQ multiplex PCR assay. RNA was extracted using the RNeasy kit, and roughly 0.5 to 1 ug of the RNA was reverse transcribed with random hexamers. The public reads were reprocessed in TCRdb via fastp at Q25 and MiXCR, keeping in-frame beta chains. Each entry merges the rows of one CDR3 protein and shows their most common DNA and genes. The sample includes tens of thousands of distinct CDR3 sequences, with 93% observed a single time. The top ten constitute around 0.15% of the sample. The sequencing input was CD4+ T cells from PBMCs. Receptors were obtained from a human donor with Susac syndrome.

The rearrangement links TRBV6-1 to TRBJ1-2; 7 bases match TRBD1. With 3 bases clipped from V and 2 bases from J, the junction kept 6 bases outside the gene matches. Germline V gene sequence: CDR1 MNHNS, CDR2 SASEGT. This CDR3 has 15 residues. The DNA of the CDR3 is TGTGCCAGCAGTGATGACAGGGCAGGGAACTATGGCTACACCTTC. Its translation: CASSDDRAGNYGYTF.

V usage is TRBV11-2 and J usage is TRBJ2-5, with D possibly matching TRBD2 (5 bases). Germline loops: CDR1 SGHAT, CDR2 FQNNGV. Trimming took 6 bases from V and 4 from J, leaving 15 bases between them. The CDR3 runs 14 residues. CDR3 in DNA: TGTGCCAGCAGGCCTCCTAGCCCAGGAGAGACCCAGTACTTC. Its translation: CASRPPSPGETQYF.

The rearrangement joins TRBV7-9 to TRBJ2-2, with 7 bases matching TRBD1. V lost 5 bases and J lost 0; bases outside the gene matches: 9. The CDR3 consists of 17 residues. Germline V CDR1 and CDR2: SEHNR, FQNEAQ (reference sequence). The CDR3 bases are TGTGCCAGCAGCCAGAATCCACAGGGGACGAACACCGGGGAGCTGTTTTTT. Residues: CASSQNPQGTNTGELFF.

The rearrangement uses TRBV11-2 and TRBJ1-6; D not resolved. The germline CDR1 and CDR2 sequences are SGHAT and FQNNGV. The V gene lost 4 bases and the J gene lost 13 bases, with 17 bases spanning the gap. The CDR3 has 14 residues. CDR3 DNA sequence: TGTGCCAGCAGCTCCCAACGGTCTACGTCGCCCCTCCACTTT. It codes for CASSSQRSTSPLHF.

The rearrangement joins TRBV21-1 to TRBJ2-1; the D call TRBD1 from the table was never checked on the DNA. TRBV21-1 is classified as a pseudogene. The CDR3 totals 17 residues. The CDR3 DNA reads TGTGCCAGCAGCAAATTGCGGTGGGCGGAGAAAAACAATGAGCAGTTCTTC. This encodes CASSKLRWAEKNNEQFF.

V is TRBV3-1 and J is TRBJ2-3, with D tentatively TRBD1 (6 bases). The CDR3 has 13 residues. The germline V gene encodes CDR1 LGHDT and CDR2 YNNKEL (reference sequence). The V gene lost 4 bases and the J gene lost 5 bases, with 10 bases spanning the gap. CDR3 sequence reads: CASSPNRVDTQYF. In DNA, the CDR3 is TGTGCCAGCAGCCCCAACAGGGTAGATACGCAGTATTTT.

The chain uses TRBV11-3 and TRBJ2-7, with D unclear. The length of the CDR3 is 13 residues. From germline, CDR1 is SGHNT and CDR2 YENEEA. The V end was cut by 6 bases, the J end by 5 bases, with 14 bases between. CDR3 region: CASSSGPEDEQYF. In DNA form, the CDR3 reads TGTGCCAGCAGTTCCGGGCCCGAGGACGAGCAGTACTTC.

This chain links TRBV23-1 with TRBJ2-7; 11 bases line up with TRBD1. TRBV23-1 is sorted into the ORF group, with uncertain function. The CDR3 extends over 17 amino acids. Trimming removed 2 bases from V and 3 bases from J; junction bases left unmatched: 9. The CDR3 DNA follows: TGCGCCAGCAGTCAACCCCGCCCCGGGACAGGGGGCTACGAGCAGTACTTC. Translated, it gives CASSQPRPGTGGYEQYF.

This CDR3 is CASRGQGSGANVLTF. Written as DNA, the CDR3 is TGTGCCAGCAGGGGACAGGGTTCTGGGGCCAACGTCCTGACTTTC. V usage is TRBV6-2 or TRBV6-3 and J usage is TRBJ2-6; 9 positions agree with TRBD1. The junction had 1 base not matched to a gene; V was cut back by 6 bases and J by 1 base. The CDR3 extends over 15 amino acids. Germline V gene sequence: CDR1 MNHEY, CDR2 SVGEGT.

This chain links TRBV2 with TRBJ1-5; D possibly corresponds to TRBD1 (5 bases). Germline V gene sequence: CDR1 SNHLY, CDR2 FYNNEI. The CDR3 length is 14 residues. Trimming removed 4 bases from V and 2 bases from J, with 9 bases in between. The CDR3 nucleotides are TGTGCCAGCAGTGTGGGGACGGGCAATCAGCCCCAGCATTTT. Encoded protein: CASSVGTGNQPQHF.

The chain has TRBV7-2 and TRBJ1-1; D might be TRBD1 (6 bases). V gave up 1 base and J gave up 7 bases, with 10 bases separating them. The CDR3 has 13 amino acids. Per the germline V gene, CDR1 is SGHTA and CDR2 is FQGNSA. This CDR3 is CASSLVQGREAFF. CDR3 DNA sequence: TGTGCCAGCAGCTTAGTACAGGGCCGTGAAGCTTTCTTT.

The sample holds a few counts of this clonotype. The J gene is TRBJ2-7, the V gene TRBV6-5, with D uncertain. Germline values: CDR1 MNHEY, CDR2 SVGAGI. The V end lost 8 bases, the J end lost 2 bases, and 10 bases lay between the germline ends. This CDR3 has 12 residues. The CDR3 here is CASGRSTYEQYF. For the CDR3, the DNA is TGTGCCAGCGGACGGAGTACCTACGAGCAGTACTTC.

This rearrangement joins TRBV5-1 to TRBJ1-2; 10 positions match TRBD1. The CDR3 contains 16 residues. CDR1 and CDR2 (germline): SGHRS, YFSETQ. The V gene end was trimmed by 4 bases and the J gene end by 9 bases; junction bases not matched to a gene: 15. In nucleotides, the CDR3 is TGCGCCAGCAGCGTAGCGGGACAGGGGCCCAGGGATAGCTACACCTTC. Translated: CASSVAGQGPRDSYTF.

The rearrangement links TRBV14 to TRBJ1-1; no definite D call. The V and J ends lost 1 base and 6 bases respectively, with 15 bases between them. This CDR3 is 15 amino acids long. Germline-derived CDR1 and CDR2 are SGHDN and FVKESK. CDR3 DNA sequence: TGTGCCAGCAGCCAAGGGTTGGGGTCCGTATCTGAAGCTTTCTTT. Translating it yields CASSQGLGSVSEAFF. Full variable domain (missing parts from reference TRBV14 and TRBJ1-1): EAGVTQFPSHSVIEKGQTVTLRCDPISGHDNLYWYRRVMGKEIKFLLHFVKESKQDESGMPNNRFLAERTGGTYSTLKVQPAELEDSGVYFCASSQGLGSVSEAFFGQGTRLTVV.

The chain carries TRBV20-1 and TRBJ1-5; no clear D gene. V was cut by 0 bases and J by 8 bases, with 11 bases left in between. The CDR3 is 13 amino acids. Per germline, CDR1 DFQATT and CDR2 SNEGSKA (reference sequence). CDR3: CSARETILEPQHF. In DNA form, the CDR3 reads TGCAGTGCTAGAGAAACCATTCTAGAGCCCCAGCATTTT.

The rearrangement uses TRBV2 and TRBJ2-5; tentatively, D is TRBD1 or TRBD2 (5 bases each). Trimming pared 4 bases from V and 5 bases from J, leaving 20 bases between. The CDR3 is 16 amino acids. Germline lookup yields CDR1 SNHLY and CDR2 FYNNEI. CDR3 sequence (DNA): TGTGCCAGCAGTGGGGACCACTACAACCCTCGGGAGACCCAGTACTTC. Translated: CASSGDHYNPRETQYF.

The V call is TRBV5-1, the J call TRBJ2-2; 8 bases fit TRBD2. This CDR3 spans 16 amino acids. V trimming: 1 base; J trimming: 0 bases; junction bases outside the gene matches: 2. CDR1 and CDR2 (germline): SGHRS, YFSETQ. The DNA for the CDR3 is TGCGCCAGCAGCTTGAGCGGGGGCGCGAACACCGGGGAGCTGTTTTTT. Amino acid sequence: CASSLSGGANTGELFF. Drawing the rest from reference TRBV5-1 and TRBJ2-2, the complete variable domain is KAGVTQTPRYLIKTRGQQVTLSCSPISGHRSVSWYQQTPGQGLQFLFEYFSETQRNKGNFPGRFSGRQFSNSRSEMNVSTLELGDSALYLCASSLSGGANTGELFFGEGSRLTVL.

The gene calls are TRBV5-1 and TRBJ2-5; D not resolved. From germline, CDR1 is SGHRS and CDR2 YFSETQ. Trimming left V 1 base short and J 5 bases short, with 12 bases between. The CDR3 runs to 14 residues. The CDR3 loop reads CASSLSVSMETQYF. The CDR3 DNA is TGCGCCAGCAGCTTGTCTGTGTCTATGGAGACCCAGTACTTC. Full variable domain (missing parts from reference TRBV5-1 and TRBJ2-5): KAGVTQTPRYLIKTRGQQVTLSCSPISGHRSVSWYQQTPGQGLQFLFEYFSETQRNKGNFPGRFSGRQFSNSRSEMNVSTLELGDSALYLCASSLSVSMETQYFGPGTRLLVL.

CDR3 DNA: TGTGCCAGCAGTTTATCCGACAGAACCTTTTCCTACGAGCAGTACTTC. It codes for CASSLSDRTFSYEQYF. The chain has TRBV27 and TRBJ2-7; a possible D gene is TRBD1 (5 bases). The CDR3 runs to 16 residues. V dropped 0 bases and J dropped 1 base, with 13 bases sitting between them. From germline, CDR1 is MNHEY and CDR2 SMNVEV (reference sequence).

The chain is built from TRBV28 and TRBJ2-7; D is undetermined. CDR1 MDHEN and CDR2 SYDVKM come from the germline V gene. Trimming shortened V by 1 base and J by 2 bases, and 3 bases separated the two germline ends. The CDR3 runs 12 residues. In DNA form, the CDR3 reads TGTGCCAGCAGTTTATCAACCTACGAGCAGTACTTC. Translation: CASSLSTYEQYF.

CDR3 sequence: CASSWAGGGPYEQYF. CDR3 in DNA: TGTGCCAGCAGCTGGGCAGGGGGAGGACCCTACGAGCAGTACTTC. The gene calls are TRBV5-4 and TRBJ2-7; perhaps TRBD1 as D (7 bases). The germline CDR1 and CDR2 sequences are SGHNT and YYREEE (reference sequence). Trimming took 3 bases from V and 2 from J, leaving 15 bases between them. The CDR3 runs to 15 residues.

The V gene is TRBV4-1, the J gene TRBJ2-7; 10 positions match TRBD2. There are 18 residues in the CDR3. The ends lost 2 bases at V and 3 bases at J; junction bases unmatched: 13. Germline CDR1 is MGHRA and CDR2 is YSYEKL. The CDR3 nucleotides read TGCGCCAGCAGCCAAAACCTAGGGACTAGCGCTACAATCTACGAGCAGTACTTC. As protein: CASSQNLGTSATIYEQYF.

The CDR3 bases are TGCGCCAGCAGTCCGGAACAGGGAGATACGCAGTATTTT. This encodes CASSPEQGDTQYF. V usage is TRBV5-1 and J usage is TRBJ2-3; perhaps TRBD1 as D (6 bases). Trimming took off 5 bases at V and 5 bases at J, with 12 bases between the two ends. The CDR3 contains 13 residues. Per germline, CDR1 SGHRS and CDR2 YFSETQ. Full variable domain (remainder filled in from reference TRBV5-1 and TRBJ2-3): KAGVTQTPRYLIKTRGQQVTLSCSPISGHRSVSWYQQTPGQGLQFLFEYFSETQRNKGNFPGRFSGRQFSNSRSEMNVSTLELGDSALYLCASSPEQGDTQYFGPGTRLTVL.

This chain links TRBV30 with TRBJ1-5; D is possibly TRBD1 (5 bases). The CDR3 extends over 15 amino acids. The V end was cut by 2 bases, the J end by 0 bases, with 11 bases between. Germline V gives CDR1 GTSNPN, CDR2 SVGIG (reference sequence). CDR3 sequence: CAWSTGHNSNQPQHF. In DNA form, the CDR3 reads TGTGCCTGGAGTACCGGACACAATAGCAATCAGCCCCAGCATTTT.

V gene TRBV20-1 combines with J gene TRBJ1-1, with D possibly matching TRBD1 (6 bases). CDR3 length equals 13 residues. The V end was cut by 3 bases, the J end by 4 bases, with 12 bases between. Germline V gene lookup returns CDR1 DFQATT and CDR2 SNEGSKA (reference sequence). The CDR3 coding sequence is TGCAGTGCTAGTTCCAGGGGCTTCACTGAAGCTTTCTTT. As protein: CSASSRGFTEAFF.

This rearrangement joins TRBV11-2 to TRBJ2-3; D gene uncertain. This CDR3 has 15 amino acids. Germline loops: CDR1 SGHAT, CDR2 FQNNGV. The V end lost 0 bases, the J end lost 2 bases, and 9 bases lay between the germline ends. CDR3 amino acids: CASSLDHLNTDTQYF. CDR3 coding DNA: TGTGCCAGCAGCTTAGATCACCTGAACACAGATACGCAGTATTTT.

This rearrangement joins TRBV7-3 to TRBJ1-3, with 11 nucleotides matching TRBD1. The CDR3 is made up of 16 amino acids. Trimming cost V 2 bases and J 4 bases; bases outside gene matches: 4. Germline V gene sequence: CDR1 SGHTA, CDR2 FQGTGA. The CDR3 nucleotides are TGTGCCAGCAGCTTATACGGGACAGGGGGAGGAAACACCATATATTTT. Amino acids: CASSLYGTGGGNTIYF.